Following are 10 T cell receptor beta chains from one sample sequenced in a study of identifying expanded T cells in peripheral blood. Some clones are missing from TCRdb's copy, which holds only in-frame ones; the method was immunoSEQ multiplex PCR. The table has about 91,000 clones, 88% seen once. Sequenced: blood. All receptors derive from a person aged 18 to 75 in good health.

V is TRBV6-1 and J is TRBJ2-6, with D unresolved. Germline V CDR1 and CDR2: MNHNS, SASEGT. The CDR3 is 15 amino acids. Trimming left V 5 bases short and J 0 bases short, with 8 bases between. The CDR3 region has the DNA TGTGCCAGCAGTATCCGGAACTCTGGGGCCAACGTCCTGACTTTC. It codes for CASSIRNSGANVLTF.

This rearrangement joins TRBV6-5 to TRBJ1-5, with unresolved D. The length of the CDR3 is 13 residues. V was clipped by 3 bases and J by 4 bases, with 7 bases between them. CDR1 and CDR2 from the germline V gene are MNHEY and SVGAGI. As DNA, the CDR3 is TGTGCCAGCAGTTATATGGAAAATCAGCCCCAGCATTTT. Protein sequence: CASSYMENQPQHF.

The rearrangement uses TRBV4-1 and TRBJ2-1; D is perhaps TRBD2 (6 bases). Germline V lookup: CDR1 MGHRA, CDR2 YSYEKL. This CDR3 is 14 amino acids long. The V end was cut by 1 base, the J end by 9 bases, with 13 bases between. CDR3 DNA sequence: TGCGCCAGCAGCCAAGGCACGGAGGGACCTGAGCAGTTCTTC. Translating gives CASSQGTEGPEQFF.

A single count supports this clone. The chain joins TRBV5-1 to TRBJ1-1; D remains ambiguous. Germline V gives CDR1 SGHRS, CDR2 YFSETQ. V was shortened by 0 bases and J by 4 bases, with 10 bases between the two germline ends. There are 14 residues in the CDR3. In DNA form, the CDR3 reads TGCGCCAGCAGCTTGGCCGGGGTTGGCACTGAAGCTTTCTTT. It translates to CASSLAGVGTEAFF.

This chain links TRBV7-9 with TRBJ2-3; a weak D match, TRBD2 (6 bases). CDR1 is SEHNR, CDR2 FQNEAQ, per germline (reference sequence). V was shortened by 7 bases and J by 0 bases, with 11 bases between the two germline ends. This CDR3 has 14 amino acids. CDR3 sequence reads: CASTPGGSTDTQYF. The DNA for the CDR3 is TGTGCCAGCACCCCTGGGGGGAGCACAGATACGCAGTATTTT.

This clone is labeled large (0.1 to 1%). This chain uses TRBV6-1 with TRBJ2-7; 10 bases agree with TRBD2. This CDR3 has 16 amino acids. With 2 bases clipped from V and 2 bases from J, the junction kept 6 bases outside the gene matches. Germline V gives CDR1 MNHNS, CDR2 SASEGT. CDR3 bases: TGTGCCAGCAGTGAATTAGTAGCGGGGGGCCCCTACGAGCAGTACTTC. Encoded protein: CASSELVAGGPYEQYF.

The chain uses TRBV5-1 and TRBJ2-2; D remains unclear. V dropped 0 bases and J dropped 6 bases, with 12 bases sitting between them. The germline V gene encodes CDR1 SGHRS and CDR2 YFSETQ. The CDR3 contains 15 residues. The DNA for the CDR3 is TGCGCCAGCAGCTTGGCCGTAGAGGCGGCCGGGGAGCTGTTTTTT. This encodes CASSLAVEAAGELFF.

Comment on this clone: Within the sample, other DNA sequences also encode this same CDR3. The chain employs TRBV4-3 and TRBJ1-2; 9 bases agree with TRBD1. CDR1 is LGHNA and CDR2 is YSLEER in the germline V gene. The CDR3 extends over 15 amino acids. The V segment lost 3 bases and the J segment 2 bases; nucleotides outside the gene matches: 4. CDR3 bases: TGCGCCAGCAGCCAGGTACAGGGGGCCAACTATGGCTACACCTTC. It yields the protein CASSQVQGANYGYTF.

The chain recombines TRBV25-1 with TRBJ2-5; weak D call: TRBD2 (6 bases). There are 16 residues in the CDR3. V was cut by 3 bases and J by 5 bases, with 19 bases left in between. Germline V gene sequence: CDR1 MGHDK, CDR2 SYGVNS. Written as DNA, the CDR3 is TGTGCCAGCAGTGAGGTGCGGGGAACAAGCGGGGAGACCCAGTACTTC. Its protein product is CASSEVRGTSGETQYF. Full variable domain (outside the CDR3, taken from reference TRBV25-1 and TRBJ2-5): EADIYQTPRYLVIGTGKKITLECSQTMGHDKMYWYQQDPGMELHLIHYSYGVNSTEKGDLSSESTVSRIRTEHFPLTLESARPSHTSQYLCASSEVRGTSGETQYFGPGTRLLVL.

The J gene is TRBJ1-5, the V gene TRBV30; unclear D gene. Germline V CDR1 and CDR2: GTSNPN, SVGIG (reference sequence). This CDR3 is 13 amino acids long. V lost 2 bases and J lost 3, with 8 bases in between. CDR3 DNA sequence: TGTGCCTGGAGTAGGGCAGACAATCAGCCCCAGCATTTT. Translating gives CAWSRADNQPQHF.